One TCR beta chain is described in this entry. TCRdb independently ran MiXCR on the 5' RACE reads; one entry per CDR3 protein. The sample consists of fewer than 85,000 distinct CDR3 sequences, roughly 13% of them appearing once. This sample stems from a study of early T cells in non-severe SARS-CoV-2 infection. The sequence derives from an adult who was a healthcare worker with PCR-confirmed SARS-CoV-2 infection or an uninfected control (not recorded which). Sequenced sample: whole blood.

The CDR3 sequence: CASSPSGGLYNEQFF. The CDR3 DNA follows: TGTGCCAGCAGCCCGAGCGGGGGGTTATACAATGAGCAGTTCTTC. V is TRBV9 and J is TRBJ2-1; 9 positions match TRBD2. V gave up 4 bases and J gave up 4 bases; unmatched junction bases: 6. In germline, CDR1 is SGDLS, CDR2 YYNGEE. The CDR3 sequence is 15 residues long.